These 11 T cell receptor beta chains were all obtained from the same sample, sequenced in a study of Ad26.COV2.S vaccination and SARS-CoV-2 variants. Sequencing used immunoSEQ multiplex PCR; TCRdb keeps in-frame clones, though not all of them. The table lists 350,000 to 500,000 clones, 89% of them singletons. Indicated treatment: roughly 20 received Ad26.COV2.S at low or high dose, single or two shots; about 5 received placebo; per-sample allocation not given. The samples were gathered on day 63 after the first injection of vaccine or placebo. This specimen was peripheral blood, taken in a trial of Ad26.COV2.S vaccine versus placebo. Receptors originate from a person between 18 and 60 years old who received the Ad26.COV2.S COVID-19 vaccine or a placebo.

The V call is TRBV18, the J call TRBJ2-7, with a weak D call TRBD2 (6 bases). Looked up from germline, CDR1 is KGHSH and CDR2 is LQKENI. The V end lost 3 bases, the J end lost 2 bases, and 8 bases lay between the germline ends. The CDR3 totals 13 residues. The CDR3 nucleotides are TGTGCCAGCTCACCCGGGGAGGCCTACGAGCAGTACGTC. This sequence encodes CASSPGEAYEQYV.

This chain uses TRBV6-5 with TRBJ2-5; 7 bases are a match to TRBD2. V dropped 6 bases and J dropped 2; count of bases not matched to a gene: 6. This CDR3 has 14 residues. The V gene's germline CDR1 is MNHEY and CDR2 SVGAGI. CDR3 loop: CASSRDYLQETQYF. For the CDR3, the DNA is TGTGCCAGCAGCAGGGACTACTTACAAGAGACCCAGTACTTC.

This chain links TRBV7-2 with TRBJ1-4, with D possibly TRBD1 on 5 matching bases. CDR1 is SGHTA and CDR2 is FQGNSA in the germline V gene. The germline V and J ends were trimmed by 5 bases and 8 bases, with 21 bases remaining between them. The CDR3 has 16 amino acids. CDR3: CASSPYFRGAREKLFF. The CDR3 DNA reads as TGTGCCAGCAGCCCCTACTTTAGAGGGGCGCGGGAAAAACTGTTTTTT.

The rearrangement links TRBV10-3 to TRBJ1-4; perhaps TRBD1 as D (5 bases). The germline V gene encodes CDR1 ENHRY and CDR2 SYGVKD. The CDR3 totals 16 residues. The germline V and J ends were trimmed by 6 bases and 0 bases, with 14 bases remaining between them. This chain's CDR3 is CAISETGPATNEKLFF. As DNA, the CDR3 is TGTGCCATCAGCGAAACAGGACCTGCAACTAATGAAAAACTGTTTTTT.

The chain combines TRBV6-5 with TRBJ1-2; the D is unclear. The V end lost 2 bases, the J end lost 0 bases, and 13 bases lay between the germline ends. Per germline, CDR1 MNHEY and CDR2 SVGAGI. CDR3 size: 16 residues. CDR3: CASSYTGRMANYGYTF. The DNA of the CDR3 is TGTGCCAGCAGTTACACCGGCCGGATGGCTAACTATGGCTACACCTTC.

CDR3 sequence reads: CAIGPGGNSNQPQHF. In DNA form, the CDR3 reads TGTGCCATCGGGCCAGGGGGAAATAGCAATCAGCCCCAGCATTTT. J is TRBJ1-5 and V is TRBV10-3, with 7 nucleotides matching TRBD1. Germline V CDR1 and CDR2: ENHRY, SYGVKD. V shed 8 bases, J shed 0 bases, and the junction held 7 bases outside the gene matches. The CDR3 is 15 residues long.

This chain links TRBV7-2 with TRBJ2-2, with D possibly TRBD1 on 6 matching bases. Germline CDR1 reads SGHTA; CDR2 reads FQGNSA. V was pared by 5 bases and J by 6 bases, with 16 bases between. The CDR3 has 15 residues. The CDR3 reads CASSLVGGRAGELFF. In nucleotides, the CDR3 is TGTGCCAGCAGCCTTGTAGGGGGTAGGGCCGGGGAGCTGTTTTTT.

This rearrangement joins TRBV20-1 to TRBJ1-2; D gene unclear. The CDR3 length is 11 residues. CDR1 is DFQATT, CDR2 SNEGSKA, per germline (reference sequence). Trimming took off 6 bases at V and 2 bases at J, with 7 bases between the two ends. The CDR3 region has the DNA TGCAGTGCCATCCTGAACTATGGCTACACCTTC. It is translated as CSAILNYGYTF.

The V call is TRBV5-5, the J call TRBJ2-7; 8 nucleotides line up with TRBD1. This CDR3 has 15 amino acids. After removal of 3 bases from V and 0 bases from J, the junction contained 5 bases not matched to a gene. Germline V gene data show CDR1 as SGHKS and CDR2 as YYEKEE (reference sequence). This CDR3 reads CASSSGTGFSYEQYF. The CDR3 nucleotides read TGTGCCAGCAGCTCAGGGACAGGTTTCTCCTACGAGCAGTACTTC.

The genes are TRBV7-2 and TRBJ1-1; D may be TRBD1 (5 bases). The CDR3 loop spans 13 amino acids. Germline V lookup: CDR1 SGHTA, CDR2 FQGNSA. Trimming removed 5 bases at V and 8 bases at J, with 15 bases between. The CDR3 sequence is CASSKGVELEAFF. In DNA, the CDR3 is TGTGCCAGCAGCAAAGGGGTGGAATTAGAAGCTTTCTTT.

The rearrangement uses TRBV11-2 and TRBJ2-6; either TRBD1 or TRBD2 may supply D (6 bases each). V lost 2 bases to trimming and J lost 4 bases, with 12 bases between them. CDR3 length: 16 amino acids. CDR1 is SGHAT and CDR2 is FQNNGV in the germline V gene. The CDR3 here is CASSLLRGPGANVLTF. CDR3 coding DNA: TGTGCCAGCAGCTTACTCCGGGGGCCGGGGGCCAACGTCCTGACTTTC.